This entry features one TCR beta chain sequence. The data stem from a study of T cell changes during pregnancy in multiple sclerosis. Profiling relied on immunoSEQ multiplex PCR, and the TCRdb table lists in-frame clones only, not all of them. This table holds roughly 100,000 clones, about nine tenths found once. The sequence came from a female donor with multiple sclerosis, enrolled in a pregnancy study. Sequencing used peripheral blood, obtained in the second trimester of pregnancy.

The DNA for the CDR3 is TGTGCCAGCAGCCCCACGACAGGGGGGGAGACCCAGTACTTC. Translation gives CASSPTTGGETQYF. The chain joins TRBV16 to TRBJ2-5, with 9 bases identical to TRBD1. Germline-derived CDR1 and CDR2 are KGHSY and FQNENV. The length of the CDR3 is 14 residues. Trimming removed 4 bases from V and 5 bases from J; junction bases left unmatched: 5.